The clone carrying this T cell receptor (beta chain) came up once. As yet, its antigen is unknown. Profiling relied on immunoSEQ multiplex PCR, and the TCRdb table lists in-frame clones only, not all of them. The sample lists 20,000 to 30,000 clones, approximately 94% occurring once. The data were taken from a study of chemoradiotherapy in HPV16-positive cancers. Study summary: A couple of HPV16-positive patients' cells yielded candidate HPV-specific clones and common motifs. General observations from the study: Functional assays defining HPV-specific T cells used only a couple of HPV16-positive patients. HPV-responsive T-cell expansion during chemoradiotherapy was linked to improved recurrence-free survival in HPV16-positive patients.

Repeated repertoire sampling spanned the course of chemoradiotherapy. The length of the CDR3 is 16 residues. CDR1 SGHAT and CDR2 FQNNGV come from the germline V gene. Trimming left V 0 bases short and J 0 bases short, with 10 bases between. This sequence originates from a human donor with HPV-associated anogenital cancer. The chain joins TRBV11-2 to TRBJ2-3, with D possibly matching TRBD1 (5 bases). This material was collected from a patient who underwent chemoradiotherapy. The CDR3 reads CASSLDQQESTDTQYF. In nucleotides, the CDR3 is TGTGCCAGCAGCTTAGATCAACAGGAGAGCACAGATACGCAGTATTTT.